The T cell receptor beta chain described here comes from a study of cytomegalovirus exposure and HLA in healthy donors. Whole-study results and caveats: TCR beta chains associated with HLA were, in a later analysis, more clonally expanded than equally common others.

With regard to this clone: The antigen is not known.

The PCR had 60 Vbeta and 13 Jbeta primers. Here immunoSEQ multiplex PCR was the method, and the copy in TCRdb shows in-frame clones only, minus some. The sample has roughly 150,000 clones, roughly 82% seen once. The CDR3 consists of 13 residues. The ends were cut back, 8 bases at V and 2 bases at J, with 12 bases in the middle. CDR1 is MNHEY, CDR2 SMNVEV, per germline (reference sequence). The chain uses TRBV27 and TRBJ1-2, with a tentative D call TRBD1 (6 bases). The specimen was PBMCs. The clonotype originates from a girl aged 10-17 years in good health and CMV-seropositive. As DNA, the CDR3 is TGTGCCAGCGCAGAGGGGGACAACTATGGCTACACCTTC. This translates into CASAEGDNYGYTF.